The subject of this entry is one T cell receptor (beta chain). A quantity of about 0.5 to 1 ug RNA underwent reverse transcription using random hexamers. TCRdb passed the immunoSEQ multiplex PCR reads through MiXCR, listing each CDR3 protein once. The sample includes 300,000 to 350,000 distinct CDR3 sequences, about 92% of them seen just once. This sample stems from a study of CD8 T cells in Susac syndrome. The study used treatment-naive patients who had stable or active relapsing-remitting disease as multiple sclerosis controls. The germline V and J ends were trimmed by 3 bases and 4 bases, with 8 bases remaining between them. This CDR3 comprises 13 residues. The germline CDR1 and CDR2 sequences are KGHDR and SFDVKD.

Material for sequencing was CD4+ T cells from PBMCs. This receptor was identified in a human donor with multiple sclerosis. The J gene is TRBJ1-2, the V gene TRBV24-1; the D gene is possibly TRBD1 (5 bases). As DNA, the CDR3 is TGTGCCACCAGTGATCAGGGTCTCTATGGCTACACCTTC. Translated, it gives CATSDQGLYGYTF.